Detailed here is one T cell receptor (beta chain). Its target is unknown. The entry originates in a study of T cell responses to AZD1222 COVID-19 vaccine. Study conclusions and caveats: Regions 160-218 and 743-854 held dominance among vaccine-associated CD4 TCRs, which spanned spike. The sample set comprised mostly white British donors with more females, and clonal diversity was possibly underestimated.

Sequencing was performed with immunoSEQ multiplex PCR; in TCRdb, only in-frame clones are kept and a portion is missing. The sample lists some 120,000 clones, 88% occurring once. This CDR3 has 15 amino acids. The V gene's germline CDR1 is ENHRY and CDR2 SYGVKD. The V and J ends lost 2 bases and 7 bases, in that order; junction bases with no gene match: 7. This chain uses TRBV10-3 with TRBJ2-7; 11 nucleotides match TRBD1. The sequenced sample was peripheral blood, obtained on day 0 of AZD1222 vaccination. This sequence was found in an adult in good health. The CDR3 DNA is TGTGCCATCAGTGAGCTCCCGGGACAGGGGGAAGAGCAGTACTTC. This codes for CAISELPGQGEEQYF.